Presented here are 18 T cell receptor beta chains from one specimen sequenced in a study of T cells in localized non-small cell lung cancer (TCRdb year 2020). Library prep was done by the immunoSEQ multiplex PCR assay. In TCRdb, the immuneACCESS table is reduced to in-frame sequences with V and J assigned. These tables do not hold every clone; where another copy was compared, an unresolved V gene accounts for under half, and the others remain unexplained. Recorded for this sample are tens of thousands of clones; about four fifths of them occurred a single time. Around 20% of the sample comes from the top ten. The source material was peripheral blood, sampled before any cancer treatment. These receptors all stem from a female donor over 55 with stage II squamous cell lung carcinoma.

This chain links TRBV5-1 with TRBJ2-7; weak D call: TRBD1 (5 bases). Trimming cost V 4 bases and J 5 bases, with 13 bases left between them. Looked up from germline, CDR1 is SGHRS and CDR2 is YFSETQ. The CDR3 spans 13 residues. CDR3 residues: CASSNQGSHEQYF. In nucleotides, the CDR3 is TGCGCCAGCAGCAATCAGGGATCCCACGAGCAGTACTTC. Combining the CDR3 with reference TRBV5-1 and TRBJ2-7 gives the whole variable domain KAGVTQTPRYLIKTRGQQVTLSCSPISGHRSVSWYQQTPGQGLQFLFEYFSETQRNKGNFPGRFSGRQFSNSRSEMNVSTLELGDSALYLCASSNQGSHEQYFGPGTRLTVT.

This chain links TRBV29-1 with TRBJ2-7; D unresolved. The germline CDR1 and CDR2 sequences are SQVTM and ANQGSEA. This CDR3 has 12 amino acids. V gave up 7 bases and J gave up 6 bases, with 16 bases separating them. The CDR3 is CSALTYSAEQYF. The CDR3 DNA reads as TGCAGCGCCCTGACCTACTCGGCCGAGCAGTACTTC.

The chain links TRBV9 to TRBJ1-6; D remains unclear. Looked up from germline, CDR1 is SGDLS and CDR2 is YYNGEE. Trimming removed 0 bases from V and 7 bases from J, with 5 bases in between. The CDR3 contains 13 residues. CDR3 in DNA: TGTGCCAGCAGCGTAGATCGGAATTCACCCCTCCACTTT. It translates to CASSVDRNSPLHF.

This clone is a singleton in its sample. The chain employs TRBV21-1 and TRBJ1-1; the table calls TRBD1, which could not be checked here. TRBV21-1 represents a pseudogene. The CDR3 is 17 amino acids. The DNA for the CDR3 is TGTGCCAGCAGCAAAGACCACGACAGGGGTACGAAGGATGAAGCTTTCTTT. Protein product: CASSKDHDRGTKDEAFF.

The CDR3 reads CASSVGGTSNEQFF. The CDR3 DNA follows: TGTGCCAGCAGCGTAGGAGGAACTAGCAATGAGCAGTTCTTC. The chain links TRBV9 to TRBJ2-1, with D tentatively TRBD2 (5 bases). Per the germline V gene, CDR1 is SGDLS and CDR2 is YYNGEE. The CDR3 covers 14 residues. The V end was cut by 0 bases, the J end by 6 bases, with 10 bases between.

DNA of the CDR3: TGCGCCAGCAGTGAGTCGGGGGCTGGAAACACCATATATTTT. It is translated as CASSESGAGNTIYF. V is TRBV10-1 and J is TRBJ1-3; tentative D call: TRBD1 (5 bases). CDR3 length: 14 residues. Germline V CDR1 and CDR2: WNHNN, SYGVQD (reference sequence). V lost 0 bases, J lost 2 bases, and 5 bases lay in between.

The rearrangement joins TRBV7-2 to TRBJ2-7, with a tentative D call TRBD1 (6 bases). This CDR3 contains 15 residues. V was cut by 5 bases and J by 0 bases, with 14 bases left in between. The V gene's germline CDR1 is SGHTA and CDR2 FQGNSA. CDR3 DNA sequence: TGTGCCAGCAGCCCGCGGACAGAGAGCTCCTACGAGCAGTACTTC. This gives the protein CASSPRTESSYEQYF.

The chain is built from TRBV5-1 and TRBJ2-6, with no clear D. CDR3 length: 18 residues. V was trimmed by 1 base and J by 2 bases, leaving 16 bases between them. Germline CDR1 reads SGHRS; CDR2 reads YFSETQ. CDR3 loop: CASSLNGPPRTGANVLTF. CDR3 bases: TGCGCCAGCAGCTTGAACGGTCCCCCTAGGACTGGGGCCAACGTCCTGACTTTC.

Judged by abundance, this clone is medium-sized (0.01 to 0.1%). The V and J genes are TRBV27 and TRBJ2-1, with TRBD2 matching over 8 bases. This CDR3 comprises 15 residues. V dropped 5 bases and J dropped 8; count of bases not matched to a gene: 11. From germline, CDR1 is MNHEY and CDR2 SMNVEV (reference sequence). The CDR3 DNA reads as TGTGCCAGCAGTGTTAGCGGGGCGGGAGGTCATGAGCAGTTCTTC. It codes for CASSVSGAGGHEQFF.

The chain uses TRBV9 and TRBJ2-5; D gene unclear. V was trimmed by 0 bases and J by 1 base, leaving 7 bases between them. The germline CDR1 and CDR2 sequences are SGDLS and YYNGEE. The CDR3 runs 14 residues. The chain's CDR3 is CASSVGRIQETQYF. CDR3 DNA sequence: TGTGCCAGCAGCGTAGGCAGGATCCAAGAGACCCAGTACTTC.

The V gene is TRBV19, the J gene TRBJ2-7; tentative D call: TRBD1 (5 bases). V shed 6 bases and J shed 5 bases, with 20 bases lying between them. The CDR3 contains 15 residues. Germline loops: CDR1 LNHDA, CDR2 SQIVND (reference sequence). CDR3 nucleotide sequence: TGTGCCAGTAGCAACATAAGGGGCATGGCCGACGAGCAGTACTTC. Translated: CASSNIRGMADEQYF.

The sample holds one count of this clone. The rearrangement uses TRBV5-1 and TRBJ2-1, with D hard to call. This CDR3 region has 17 residues. CDR1 is SGHRS and CDR2 is YFSETQ in the germline V gene. V lost 2 bases, J lost 0 bases, and 15 bases lay in between. The CDR3 sequence is CASSFDGWSSSYNEQFF. The DNA for the CDR3 is TGCGCCAGCAGCTTTGACGGCTGGTCCAGCTCCTACAATGAGCAGTTCTTC.

Comment on this clone: The sample contains more than one DNA sequence encoding this CDR3. V usage is TRBV5-1 and J usage is TRBJ2-5; D might be TRBD1 or TRBD2, each matching 6 bases. Germline V gene lookup returns CDR1 SGHRS and CDR2 YFSETQ. Trimming left V 5 bases short and J 3 bases short, with 8 bases between. CDR3 length: 12 residues. DNA of the CDR3: TGCGCCAGCAGGAGGGGGGAAGAGACCCAGTACTTC. Translation: CASRRGEETQYF.

This clone was seen more than once but under ten times. The chain employs TRBV23-1 and TRBJ1-6; the D gene is possibly TRBD1 (6 bases). TRBV23-1 qualifies as an ORF whose function is uncertain. Trimming took off 3 bases at V and 0 bases at J, with 15 bases between the two ends. The CDR3 is made up of 18 amino acids. The CDR3 DNA is TGCGCCAGCAGTCACTTCGACAGGACGAGCTCCTATAATTCACCCCTCCACTTT. Translation: CASSHFDRTSSYNSPLHF.

This clone was seen a few times. The rearrangement uses TRBV19 and TRBJ1-2, with a weak D call TRBD1 (5 bases). Germline V gene sequence: CDR1 LNHDA, CDR2 SQIVND (reference sequence). Trimming took off 5 bases at V and 7 bases at J, with 14 bases between the two ends. The CDR3 runs 13 residues. CDR3 region: CASSVQGRGGYTF. The DNA of the CDR3 is TGTGCCAGTAGTGTCCAGGGTAGGGGTGGCTACACCTTC. The full variable domain, in which reference TRBV19 and TRBJ1-2 provide the parts outside the CDR3, is DGGITQSPKYLFRKEGQNVTLSCEQNLNHDAMYWYRQDPGQGLRLIYYSQIVNDFQKGDIAEGYSVSREKKESFPLTVTSAQKNPTAFYLCASSVQGRGGYTFGSGTRLTVV.

This clone showed up just once. The junction does not match germline at one end; this may be a read error. The V gene is TRBV7-7, the J gene TRBJ1-2; D call uncertain. In germline, CDR1 is SSHAT, CDR2 FNYEAQ (reference sequence). There are 15 residues in the CDR3. For the CDR3, the DNA is TGTGCTAGCAGCCCGTCCGGATTTATGCGGTATGGCTACACCTTC. Translated: CASSPSGFMRYGYTF.

The chain combines TRBV28 with TRBJ1-3; D might be TRBD1 (5 bases). V lost 4 bases to trimming and J lost 4 bases, with 11 bases between them. Germline V gene sequence: CDR1 MDHEN, CDR2 SYDVKM. This CDR3 region has 14 residues. The CDR3 sequence is CASSSIKGGNTIYF. CDR3 DNA: TGTGCCAGCAGTTCCATCAAGGGGGGAAACACCATATATTTT. Combining the CDR3 with reference TRBV28 and TRBJ1-3 gives the whole variable domain DVKVTQSSRYLVKRTGEKVFLECVQDMDHENMFWYRQDPGLGLRLIYFSYDVKMKEKGDIPEGYSVSREKKERFSLILESASTNQTSMYLCASSSIKGGNTIYFGEGSWLTVV.

The chain uses TRBV6-1 and TRBJ1-4, with TRBD1 identical over 9 bases. From germline, CDR1 is MNHNS and CDR2 SASEGT. The trim removed 5 bases at V and 6 bases at J, leaving 7 bases unmatched. The CDR3 sequence is 15 residues long. The CDR3 nucleotides are TGTGCCAGCAGTCCCCGGGACAGGGCGTATGAAAAACTGTTTTTT. Protein sequence: CASSPRDRAYEKLFF.